What follows are 21 T cell receptor beta chains derived from one specimen sequenced in a study of blood T cell repertoires in COVID-19. This table comes from immunoSEQ multiplex PCR, and its TCRdb copy is limited to in-frame clones, with some not included. The table shows some 150,000 clones, with about 80% occurring only once. Sequences were obtained from peripheral blood. These receptors came from a man in his 60s with acute or convalescent COVID-19.

This clone was seen once. The CDR3 region is CASSWTGGYGYTF. Written as DNA, the CDR3 is TGCGCCAGCAGCTGGACAGGCGGCTATGGCTACACCTTC. The chain is built from TRBV5-1 and TRBJ1-2; the match to TRBD1 covers 7 bases. This CDR3 is 13 amino acids long. CDR1 and CDR2 (germline): SGHRS, YFSETQ. V lost 3 bases and J lost 4; bases outside the gene matches: 3.

The CDR3 coding sequence is TGCGCCAGCGGACTAGAAGGGCCCTACAATGAGCAGTTCTTC. It is translated as CASGLEGPYNEQFF. The chain employs TRBV5-1 and TRBJ2-1; 7 bases map to TRBD2. After removal of 7 bases from V and 2 bases from J, the junction contained 6 bases not matched to a gene. Per the germline V gene, CDR1 is SGHRS and CDR2 is YFSETQ. This CDR3 is built from 14 residues.

The chain links TRBV5-4 to TRBJ2-1; TRBD1 might be the D (5 bases). The CDR3 covers 15 residues. Germline values: CDR1 SGHNT, CDR2 YYREEE (reference sequence). Deletions cut 0 bases from V and 3 bases from J, with 10 bases between. The CDR3 bases are TGTGCCAGCAGCTTGGGGGGCGGAAACTACAATGAGCAGTTCTTC. Amino acid sequence: CASSLGGGNYNEQFF. Filled out from reference TRBV5-4 and TRBJ2-1, the complete variable domain reads ETGVTQSPTHLIKTRGQQVTLRCSSQSGHNTVSWYQQALGQGPQFIFQYYREEENGRGNFPPRFSGLQFPNYSSELNVNALELDDSALYLCASSLGGGNYNEQFFGPGTRLTVL.

This clone showed up just once. The chain joins TRBV18 to TRBJ2-3; 14 nucleotides align to TRBD2. J lost 3 bases, V lost 3 bases, and 2 bases had no gene match. Germline V gene sequence: CDR1 KGHSH, CDR2 LQKENI. The CDR3 is made up of 16 amino acids. The CDR3 loop reads CASSPGLAGGTDTQYF. CDR3 DNA: TGTGCCAGCTCACCCGGACTAGCGGGAGGTACAGATACGCAGTATTTT.

The CDR3 nucleotides read TGTGCCAGCAGCCCTAGTGCGGGGAGCACAGATACGCAGTATTTT. It is translated as CASSPSAGSTDTQYF. The chain recombines TRBV9 with TRBJ2-3, with a tentative D call TRBD2 (6 bases). Trimming pared 4 bases from V and 0 bases from J, leaving 12 bases between. In germline, CDR1 is SGDLS, CDR2 YYNGEE. CDR3 length: 15 amino acids.

Only a few counts were recorded for this clone. This chain links TRBV30 with TRBJ1-3; D is unclear. The length of the CDR3 is 15 residues. Germline V gives CDR1 GTSNPN, CDR2 SVGIG (reference sequence). Trimming took 2 bases from V and 4 from J, leaving 15 bases between them. The CDR3 sequence: CAWSIGGGAGNTIYF. CDR3 DNA sequence: TGTGCCTGGAGTATCGGAGGTGGTGCAGGAAACACCATATATTTT.

The J gene is TRBJ1-1, the V gene TRBV5-5, with D possibly TRBD1 on 5 matching bases. CDR3 size: 15 residues. In germline, CDR1 is SGHKS, CDR2 YYEKEE (reference sequence). The V end was cut by 3 bases, the J end by 5 bases, with 17 bases between. The CDR3 DNA reads TGTGCCAGCAGCTACTCAGGGTCTGAGAGGACTGAAGCTTTCTTT. It encodes CASSYSGSERTEAFF.

This chain joins TRBV6-6 and TRBJ2-1; a weak D match, TRBD2 (6 bases). The V and J ends lost 0 bases and 0 bases respectively, with 9 bases between them. Germline CDR1 reads MNHNY; CDR2 reads SVGAGI (reference sequence). The CDR3 is 16 residues long. The CDR3 nucleotides read TGTGCCAGCAGTTACTCTCGGGGGAGCTCCTACAATGAGCAGTTCTTC. Amino acids: CASSYSRGSSYNEQFF.

This chain uses TRBV12-2 with TRBJ2-5; TRBD1 is the table's D call, not checked against the DNA. TRBV12-2 is designated a pseudogene. The CDR3 length is 16 residues. As DNA, the CDR3 is TGTGCAAGTCGCTTAGCCCTGGCAGATACCCAAGAGACCCAGTACTTC. It codes for CASRLALADTQETQYF.

This clone was recorded a few times. The chain carries TRBV5-4 and TRBJ1-2, with TRBD1 as a possible D gene (6 bases). CDR1 and CDR2 (germline): SGHNT, YYREEE (reference sequence). The CDR3 is 13 amino acids. The V end was cut by 2 bases, the J end by 4 bases, with 9 bases between. CDR3 amino acids: CASSLVGGYGYTF. For the CDR3, the DNA is TGTGCCAGCAGCTTAGTAGGGGGCTATGGCTACACCTTC.

This clone was detected a few times. This sequence joins TRBV7-2 and TRBJ2-1; D remains unclear. CDR3 length: 15 residues. Germline lookup yields CDR1 SGHTA and CDR2 FQGNSA. Trimming cost V 0 bases and J 7 bases, with 13 bases left between them. The DNA of the CDR3 is TGTGCCAGCAGCTTAGCCGTGATAGCCGGAAATGAGCAGTTCTTC. Translating it yields CASSLAVIAGNEQFF.

A few counts support this clone. The chain joins TRBV6-6 to TRBJ1-5; 7 nucleotides agree with TRBD1. This CDR3 contains 14 residues. V trimming: 7 bases; J trimming: 2 bases; junction bases outside the gene matches: 5. Germline V gives CDR1 MNHNY, CDR2 SVGAGI (reference sequence). The CDR3 here is CASNPTGGNQPQHF. CDR3 DNA sequence: TGTGCCAGCAATCCCACAGGGGGCAATCAGCCCCAGCATTTT.

The chain combines TRBV7-6 with TRBJ2-5, with D maybe TRBD1 (5 bases). The CDR3 length is 14 residues. Trimming removed 1 base from V and 5 bases from J, with 11 bases in between. Germline CDR1 and CDR2: SGHVS and FNYEAQ. CDR3 sequence (DNA): TGTGCCAGCAGCTTAGGGTCCGCAGGGGAGACCCAGTACTTC. Its translation: CASSLGSAGETQYF.

This clone was counted only a few times. J is TRBJ1-1 and V is TRBV7-8; possible D gene TRBD1, 6 bases. From germline, CDR1 is SGHVS and CDR2 FQNEAQ. The CDR3 runs to 14 residues. Trimming removed 1 base from V and 4 bases from J, with 10 bases in between. CDR3 protein: CASSLGTGSTEAFF. The CDR3 nucleotides read TGTGCCAGCAGCTTAGGCACAGGGAGCACTGAAGCTTTCTTT.

The V gene is TRBV7-6, the J gene TRBJ1-1; no clear D gene. The CDR3 length is 15 residues. The V end lost 5 bases, the J end lost 0 bases, and 13 bases lay between the germline ends. The germline CDR1 and CDR2 sequences are SGHVS and FNYEAQ. The CDR3 here is CASSPLGVLNTEAFF. In DNA, the CDR3 is TGTGCCAGCAGCCCCCTCGGGGTATTGAACACTGAAGCTTTCTTT.

The chain links TRBV30 to TRBJ1-1, with a weak D call TRBD1 (6 bases). The V end was cut by 4 bases, the J end by 4 bases, with 13 bases between. The CDR3 is 13 residues long. Germline-derived CDR1 and CDR2 are GTSNPN and SVGIG (reference sequence). CDR3 sequence (DNA): TGTGCCTGGAAACCTAGGGGGACCACTGAAGCTTTCTTT. Protein sequence: CAWKPRGTTEAFF.

The genes are TRBV6-5 and TRBJ1-1; the D gene is possibly TRBD1 (6 bases). The germline V gene encodes CDR1 MNHEY and CDR2 SVGAGI. This CDR3 spans 14 amino acids. Trimming left V 6 bases short and J 5 bases short, with 16 bases between. The CDR3 sequence: CASRPGEGRTEAFF. Here the CDR3 DNA reads TGTGCCAGCAGACCAGGGGAAGGAAGGACTGAAGCTTTCTTT.

This clone was picked up a small number of times. The chain couples TRBV6-4 to TRBJ1-2; perhaps TRBD1 as D (6 bases). CDR3 length: 15 amino acids. Between the trimmed V and J ends, which lost 6 bases and 5 bases, there was a span of 19 bases. Germline V gene lookup returns CDR1 MRHNA and CDR2 SNTAGT. CDR3 amino acids: CASRPGVLSEYGYTF. CDR3 in DNA: TGTGCCAGCAGGCCAGGGGTTTTATCGGAATATGGCTACACCTTC.

The chain recombines TRBV4-2 with TRBJ2-2; D might be TRBD1 (7 bases). Germline CDR1 and CDR2: LGHNA and YNFKEQ. Trimming left V 1 base short and J 7 bases short, with 19 bases between. The CDR3 runs 17 residues. CDR3 in DNA: TGTGCCAGCAGCCAAGCCTCCAGGGGGGTAGGTGGCGGGGAGCTGTTTTTT. This codes for CASSQASRGVGGGELFF.

The gene calls are TRBV11-2 and TRBJ1-6; 8 nucleotides align to TRBD1. Germline V CDR1 and CDR2: SGHAT, FQNNGV. The ends lost 2 bases at V and 7 bases at J; junction bases unmatched: 10. CDR3 size: 17 residues. DNA of the CDR3: TGTGCCAGCAGCTTAAGGAGCAGGGGGCTCGGGAATTCACCCCTCCACTTT. Amino acid sequence: CASSLRSRGLGNSPLHF.

This clone was counted only a few times. This chain uses TRBV15 with TRBJ1-5, with 11 bases matching TRBD1. Per the germline V gene, CDR1 is LNHNV and CDR2 is YYDKDF (reference sequence). The CDR3 has 16 residues. V lost 3 bases and J lost 6; bases outside the gene matches: 7. CDR3: CATSRDRGQVGQPQHF. CDR3 in DNA: TGTGCCACCAGCAGGGACAGGGGGCAAGTGGGTCAGCCCCAGCATTTT. Complete variable domain (other parts from reference TRBV15 and TRBJ1-5): DAMVIQNPRYQVTQFGKPVTLSCSQTLNHNVMYWYQQKSSQAPKLLFHYYDKDFNNEADTPDNFQSRRPNTSFCFLDIRSPGLGDTAMYLCATSRDRGQVGQPQHFGDGTRLSIL.